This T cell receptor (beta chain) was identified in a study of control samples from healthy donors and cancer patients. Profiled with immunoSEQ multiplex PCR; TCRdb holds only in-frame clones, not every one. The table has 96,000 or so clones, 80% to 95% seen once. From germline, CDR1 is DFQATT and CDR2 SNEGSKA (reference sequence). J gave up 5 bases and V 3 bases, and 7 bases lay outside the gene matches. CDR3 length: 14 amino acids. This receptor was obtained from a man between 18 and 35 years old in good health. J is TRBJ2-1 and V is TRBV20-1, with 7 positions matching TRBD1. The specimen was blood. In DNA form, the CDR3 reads TGCAGTGCTAGTCGGACAGGCGATAACAATGAGCAGTTCTTC. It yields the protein CSASRTGDNNEQFF.